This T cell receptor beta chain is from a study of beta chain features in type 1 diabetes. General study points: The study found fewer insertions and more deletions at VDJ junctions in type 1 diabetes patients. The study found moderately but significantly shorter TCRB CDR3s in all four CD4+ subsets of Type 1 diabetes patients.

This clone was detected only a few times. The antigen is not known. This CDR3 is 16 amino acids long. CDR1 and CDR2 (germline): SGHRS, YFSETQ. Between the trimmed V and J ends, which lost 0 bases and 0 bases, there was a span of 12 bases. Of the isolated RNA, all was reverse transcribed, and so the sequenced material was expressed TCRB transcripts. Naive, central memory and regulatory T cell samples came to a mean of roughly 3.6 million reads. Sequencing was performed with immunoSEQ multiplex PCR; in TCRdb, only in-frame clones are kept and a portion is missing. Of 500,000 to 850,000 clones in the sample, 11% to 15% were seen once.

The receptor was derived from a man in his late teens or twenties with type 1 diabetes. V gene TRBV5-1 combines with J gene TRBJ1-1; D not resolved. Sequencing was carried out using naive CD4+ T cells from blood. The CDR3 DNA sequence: TGCGCCAGCAGCTTGGTAGGTGCTGCCATGAACACTGAAGCTTTCTTT. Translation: CASSLVGAAMNTEAFF.